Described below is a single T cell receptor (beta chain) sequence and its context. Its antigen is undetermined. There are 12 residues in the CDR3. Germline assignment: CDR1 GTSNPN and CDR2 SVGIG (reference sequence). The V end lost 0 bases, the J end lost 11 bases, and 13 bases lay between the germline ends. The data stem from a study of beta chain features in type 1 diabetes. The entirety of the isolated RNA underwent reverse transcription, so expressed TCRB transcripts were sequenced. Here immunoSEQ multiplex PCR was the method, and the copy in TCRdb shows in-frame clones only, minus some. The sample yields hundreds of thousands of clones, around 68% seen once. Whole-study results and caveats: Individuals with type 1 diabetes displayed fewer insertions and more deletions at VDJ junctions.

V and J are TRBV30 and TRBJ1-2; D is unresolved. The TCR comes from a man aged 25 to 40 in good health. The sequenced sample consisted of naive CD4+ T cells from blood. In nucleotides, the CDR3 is TGTGCCTGGAGTGTTGGCGGTCCGGGGTACACCTTC. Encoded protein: CAWSVGGPGYTF.